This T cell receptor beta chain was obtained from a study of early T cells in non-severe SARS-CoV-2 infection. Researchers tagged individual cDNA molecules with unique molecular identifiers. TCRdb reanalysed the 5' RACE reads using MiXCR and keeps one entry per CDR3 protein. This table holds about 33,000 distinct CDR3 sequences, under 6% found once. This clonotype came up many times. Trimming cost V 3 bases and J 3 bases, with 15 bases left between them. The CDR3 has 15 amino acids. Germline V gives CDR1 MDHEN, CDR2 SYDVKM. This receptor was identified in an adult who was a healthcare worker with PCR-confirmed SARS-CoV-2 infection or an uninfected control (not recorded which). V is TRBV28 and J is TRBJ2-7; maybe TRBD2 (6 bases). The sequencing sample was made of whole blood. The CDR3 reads CASSLAGTPSYEQYF. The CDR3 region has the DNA TGTGCCAGCAGTTTGGCCGGGACTCCGAGCTACGAGCAGTACTTC.